This T cell receptor (beta chain) was obtained from a study of blood T cell repertoires in COVID-19. There are 15 residues in the CDR3. In germline, CDR1 is SNHLY, CDR2 FYNNEI. V was pared by 2 bases and J by 4 bases, with 6 bases of the junction left unmatched. TCRdb's copy holds only in-frame clones and misses some; the assay was immunoSEQ multiplex PCR. The sample has 60,000 to 90,000 clones, about 85% seen once. The chain joins TRBV2 to TRBJ2-7, with TRBD2 identical over 9 bases. The receptor comes from a man aged 60 to 69 with COVID-19, enrolled during active disease. Sequenced input: peripheral blood. In DNA, the CDR3 is TGTGCCAGCAGTGAATTTGCGGGGGGGCGGTACGAGCAGTACTTC. Amino acid sequence: CASSEFAGGRYEQYF.